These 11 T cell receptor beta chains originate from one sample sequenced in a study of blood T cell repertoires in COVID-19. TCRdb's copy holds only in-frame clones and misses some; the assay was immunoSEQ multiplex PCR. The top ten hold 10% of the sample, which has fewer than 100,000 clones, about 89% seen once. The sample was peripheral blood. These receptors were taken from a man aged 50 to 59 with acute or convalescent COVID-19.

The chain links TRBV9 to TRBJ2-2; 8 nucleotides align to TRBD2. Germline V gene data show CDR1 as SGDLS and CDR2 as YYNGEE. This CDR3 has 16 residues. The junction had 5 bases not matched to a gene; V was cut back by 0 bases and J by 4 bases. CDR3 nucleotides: TGTGCCAGCAGCGTAGGGGGTAGCGGGGTCACCGGGGAGCTGTTTTTT. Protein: CASSVGGSGVTGELFF. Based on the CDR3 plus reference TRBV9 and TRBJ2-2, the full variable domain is DSGVTQTPKHLITATGQRVTLRCSPRSGDLSVYWYQQSLDQGLQFLIQYYNGEERAKGNILERFSAQQFPDLHSELNLSSLELGDSALYFCASSVGGSGVTGELFFGEGSRLTVL.

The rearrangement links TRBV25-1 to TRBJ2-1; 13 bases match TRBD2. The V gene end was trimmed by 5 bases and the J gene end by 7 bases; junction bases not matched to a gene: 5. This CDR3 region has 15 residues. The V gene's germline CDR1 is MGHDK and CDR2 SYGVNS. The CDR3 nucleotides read TGTGCCAGCAGTTGGACTAGCGGGAGTGGTAATGAGCAGTTCTTC. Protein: CASSWTSGSGNEQFF.

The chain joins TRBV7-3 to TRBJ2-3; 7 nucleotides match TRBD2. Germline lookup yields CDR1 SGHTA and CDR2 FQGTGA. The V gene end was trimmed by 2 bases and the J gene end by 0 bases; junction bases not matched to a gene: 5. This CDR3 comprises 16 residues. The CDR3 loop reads CASSLPTSSSTDTQYF. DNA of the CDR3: TGTGCCAGCAGCTTACCGACTAGCAGTAGCACAGATACGCAGTATTTT.

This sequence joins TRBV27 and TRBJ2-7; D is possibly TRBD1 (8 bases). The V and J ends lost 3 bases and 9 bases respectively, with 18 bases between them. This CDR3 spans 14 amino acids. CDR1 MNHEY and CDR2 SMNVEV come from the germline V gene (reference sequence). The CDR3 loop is CASSFAGGDRWQYF. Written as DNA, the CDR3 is TGTGCCAGCAGTTTTGCAGGGGGGGACAGGTGGCAGTACTTC.

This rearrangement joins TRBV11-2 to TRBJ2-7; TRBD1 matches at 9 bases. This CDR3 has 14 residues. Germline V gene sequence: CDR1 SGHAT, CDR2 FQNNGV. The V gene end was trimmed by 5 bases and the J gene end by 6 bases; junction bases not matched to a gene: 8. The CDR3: CASSGSDRGVEQYF. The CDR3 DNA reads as TGTGCCAGCAGCGGTTCGGACAGGGGAGTCGAGCAGTACTTC.

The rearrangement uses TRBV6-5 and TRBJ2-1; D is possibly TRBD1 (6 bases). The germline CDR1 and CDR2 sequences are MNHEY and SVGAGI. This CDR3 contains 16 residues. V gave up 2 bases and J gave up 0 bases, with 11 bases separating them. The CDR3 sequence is CASSYGGGGSYNEQFF. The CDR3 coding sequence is TGTGCCAGCAGTTACGGGGGCGGCGGCTCCTACAATGAGCAGTTCTTC.

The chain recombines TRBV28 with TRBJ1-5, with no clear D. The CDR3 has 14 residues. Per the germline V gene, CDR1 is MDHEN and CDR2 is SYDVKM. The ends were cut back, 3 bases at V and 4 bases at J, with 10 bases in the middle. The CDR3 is CASSFQAGNQPQHF. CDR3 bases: TGTGCCAGCAGTTTCCAGGCGGGAAATCAGCCCCAGCATTTT.

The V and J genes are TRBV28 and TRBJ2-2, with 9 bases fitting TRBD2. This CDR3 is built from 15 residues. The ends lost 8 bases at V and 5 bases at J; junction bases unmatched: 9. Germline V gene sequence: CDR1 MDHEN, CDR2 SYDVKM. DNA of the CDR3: TGTGCCAGCCGGACTAGCGCCCCTGGGACCGGGGAGCTGTTTTTT. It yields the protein CASRTSAPGTGELFF.

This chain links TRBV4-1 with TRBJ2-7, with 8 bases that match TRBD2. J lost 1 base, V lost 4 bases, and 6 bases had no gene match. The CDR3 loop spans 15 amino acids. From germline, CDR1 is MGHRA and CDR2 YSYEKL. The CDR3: CASSPEPGGSYEQYF. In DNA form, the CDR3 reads TGCGCCAGCAGCCCAGAACCGGGGGGGTCCTACGAGCAGTACTTC.

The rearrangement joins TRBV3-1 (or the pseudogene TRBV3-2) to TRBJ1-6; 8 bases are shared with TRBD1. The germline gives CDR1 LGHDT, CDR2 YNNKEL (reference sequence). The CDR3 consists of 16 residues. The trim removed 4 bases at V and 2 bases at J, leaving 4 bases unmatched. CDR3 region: CASSPDRGPYNSPLHF. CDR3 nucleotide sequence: TGTGCCAGCAGCCCCGACAGGGGCCCCTATAATTCACCCCTCCACTTT.

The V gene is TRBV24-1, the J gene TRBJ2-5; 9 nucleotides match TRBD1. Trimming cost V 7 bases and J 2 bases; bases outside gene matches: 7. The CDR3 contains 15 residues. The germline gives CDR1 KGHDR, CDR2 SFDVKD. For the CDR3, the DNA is TGTGCCACCAGCCAGAGACAGGGGGTACAAGAGACCCAGTACTTC. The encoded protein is CATSQRQGVQETQYF.